This TCR beta chain is drawn from a study of blood T cell repertoires in COVID-19. Study overall: Spain, Italy and the United States supplied samples that represented acute and convalescent COVID-19. T cells, B-cell-depleted T cells, or PBMCs supplied cDNA or gDNA.

V shed 0 bases and J shed 5 bases, with 8 bases lying between them. The CDR3 spans 15 residues. Germline V gives CDR1 SGHTA, CDR2 FQGTGA. Authors' processing steps: Estimation of nucleated cell counts was performed using reference gene primer amplification. Some clones are missing from TCRdb's copy, which holds only in-frame ones; the method was immunoSEQ multiplex PCR. Clone size and V and J calls were adopted from that table, with D and trimming inferred from the DNA. The data contain under 90,000 clones, 70% to 80% of them singletons. V and J are TRBV7-3 and TRBJ1-6, with D possibly matching TRBD1 (5 bases). The TCR sequence derives from a man aged 45 to 65 with active or convalescent COVID-19. The sample taken for sequencing was peripheral blood. The CDR3 reads CASSLTTEDNSPLHF. CDR3 bases: TGTGCCAGCAGCTTAACGACAGAGGATAATTCACCCCTCCACTTT. Together with reference TRBV7-3 and TRBJ1-6, the CDR3 gives the full variable domain: GAGVSQTPSNKVTEKGKYVELRCDPISGHTALYWYRQSLGQGPEFLIYFQGTGAADDSGLPNDRFFAVRPEGSVSTLKIQRTERGDSAVYLCASSLTTEDNSPLHFGNGTRLTVT.